Given below is one TCR beta chain in context. The method was immunoSEQ multiplex PCR; TCRdb's version includes in-frame clones alone and lacks a portion of them. The repertoire includes about 610,000 clones, roughly 88% of them detected once, and 0.0085% to 0.012% sits in the top ten. This CDR3 has 19 amino acids. The ends lost 1 base at V and 11 bases at J; junction bases unmatched: 15. CDR1 and CDR2 (germline): SGHTA, FQGNSA. This specimen comes from a study of shared T cell receptors in the human thymus. This sample also belongs to another study, concerning human thymus T cells.

The clonotype comes from a boy under two years old with a congenital heart defect. The rearrangement links TRBV7-2 to TRBJ2-4, with 15 bases fitting TRBD2. Specimen: thymocytes. For the CDR3, the DNA is TGTGCCAGCAGCTTAGTCCTGGGGACTAGCGGGAGGTTTGAGGGTTTTCAGTACTTC. Residues: CASSLVLGTSGRFEGFQYF. The whole variable domain, remainder taken from reference TRBV7-2 and TRBJ2-4, is GAGVSQSPSNKVTEKGKDVELRCDPISGHTALYWYRQSLGQGLEFLIYFQGNSAPDKSGLPSDRFSAERTGGSVSTLTIQRTQQEDSAVYLCASSLVLGTSGRFEGFQYFGAGTRLSVL.